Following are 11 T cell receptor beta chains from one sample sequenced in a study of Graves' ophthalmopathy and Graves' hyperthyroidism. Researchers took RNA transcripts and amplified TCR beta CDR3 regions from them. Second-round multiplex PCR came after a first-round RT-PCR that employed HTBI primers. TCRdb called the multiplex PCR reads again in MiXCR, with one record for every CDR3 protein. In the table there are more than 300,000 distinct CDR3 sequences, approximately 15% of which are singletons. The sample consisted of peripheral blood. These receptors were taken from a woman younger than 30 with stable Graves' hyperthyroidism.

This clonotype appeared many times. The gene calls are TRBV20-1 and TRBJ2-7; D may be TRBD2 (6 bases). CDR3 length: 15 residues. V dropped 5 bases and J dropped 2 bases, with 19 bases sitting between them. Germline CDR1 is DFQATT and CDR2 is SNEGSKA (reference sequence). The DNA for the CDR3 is TGCAGTGCTCGCACACCCGGGACTTTTGCCTACGAGCAGTACTTC. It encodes CSARTPGTFAYEQYF.

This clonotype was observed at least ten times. CDR3 region: CASSEAGGRGRPLNEAFF. In DNA, the CDR3 is TGTGCCAGCAGTGAAGCGGGTGGCAGGGGGCGACCCCTAAATGAAGCTTTCTTT. The rearrangement joins TRBV6-1 to TRBJ1-1, with 8 bases identical to TRBD1. The CDR3 spans 18 residues. CDR1 is MNHNS and CDR2 is SASEGT in the germline V gene. The junction had 16 bases not matched to a gene; V was cut back by 0 bases and J by 7 bases.

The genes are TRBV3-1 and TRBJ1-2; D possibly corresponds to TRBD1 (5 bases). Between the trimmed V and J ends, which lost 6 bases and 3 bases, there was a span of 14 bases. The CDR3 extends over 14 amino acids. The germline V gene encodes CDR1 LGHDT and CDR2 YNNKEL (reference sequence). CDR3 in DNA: TGTGCCAGCAGTCCCCGGGACGGGTACTATGGCTACACCTTC. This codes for CASSPRDGYYGYTF.

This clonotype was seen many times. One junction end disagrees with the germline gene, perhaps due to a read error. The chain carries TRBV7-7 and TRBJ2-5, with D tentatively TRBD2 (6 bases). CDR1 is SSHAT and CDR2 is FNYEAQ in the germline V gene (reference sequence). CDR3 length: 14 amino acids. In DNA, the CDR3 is TGTGCTAGCAGCTTAGAACTAGCCCAAGAGACCCAGTACTTC. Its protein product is CASSLELAQETQYF.

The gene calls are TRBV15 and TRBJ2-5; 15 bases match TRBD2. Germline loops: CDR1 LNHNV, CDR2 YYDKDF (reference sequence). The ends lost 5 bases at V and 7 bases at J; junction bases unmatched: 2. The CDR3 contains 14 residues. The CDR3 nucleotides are TGTGCCACCAGCGGACTAGCGGGGGGGGGGACCCAGTACTTC. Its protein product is CATSGLAGGGTQYF.

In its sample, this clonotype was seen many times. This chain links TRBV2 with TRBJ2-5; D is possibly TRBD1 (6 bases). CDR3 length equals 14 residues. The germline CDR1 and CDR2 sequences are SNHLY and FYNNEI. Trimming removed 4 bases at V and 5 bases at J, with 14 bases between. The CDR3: CASSGTGRGETQYF. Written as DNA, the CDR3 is TGTGCCAGCAGTGGTACAGGGAGAGGCGAGACCCAGTACTTC.

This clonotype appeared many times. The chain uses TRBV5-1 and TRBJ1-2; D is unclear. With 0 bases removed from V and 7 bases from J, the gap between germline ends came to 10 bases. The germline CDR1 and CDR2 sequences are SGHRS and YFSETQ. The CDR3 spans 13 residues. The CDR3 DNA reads TGCGCCAGCAGCTTGGGTTACGGCGGTGGCTACACCTTC. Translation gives CASSLGYGGGYTF.

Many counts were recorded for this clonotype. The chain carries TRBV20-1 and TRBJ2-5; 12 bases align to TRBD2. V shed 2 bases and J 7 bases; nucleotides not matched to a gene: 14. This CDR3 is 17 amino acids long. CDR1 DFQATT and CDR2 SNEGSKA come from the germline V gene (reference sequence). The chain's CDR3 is CSARPPLPSGGDVTQYF. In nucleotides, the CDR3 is TGCAGTGCTAGACCCCCCCTGCCTAGCGGGGGGGATGTGACCCAGTACTTC.

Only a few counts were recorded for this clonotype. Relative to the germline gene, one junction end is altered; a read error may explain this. This chain's CDR3 is CASSLEWYGTEELFF. DNA of the CDR3: TGTGCCAGTAGCTTAGAATGGTACGGAACGGAGGAGCTGTTTTTT. This chain uses TRBV11-2 with TRBJ2-2, with D hard to call. The germline V gene has CDR1 SGHAT and CDR2 FQNNGV. The CDR3 runs 15 residues. Full variable domain (remainder filled in from reference TRBV11-2 and TRBJ2-2): EAGVAQSPRYKIIEKRQSVAFWCNPISGHATLYWYQQILGQGPKLLIQFQNNGVVDDSQLPKDRFSAERLKGVDSTLKIQPAKLEDSAVYLCASSLEWYGTEELFFGEGSRLTVL.

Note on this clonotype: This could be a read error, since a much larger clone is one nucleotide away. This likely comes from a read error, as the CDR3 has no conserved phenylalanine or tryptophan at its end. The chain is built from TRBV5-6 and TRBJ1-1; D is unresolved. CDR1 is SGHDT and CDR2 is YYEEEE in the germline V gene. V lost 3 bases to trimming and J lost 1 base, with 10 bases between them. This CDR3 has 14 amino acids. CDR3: CASSWRTRNTEAFV. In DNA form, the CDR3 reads TGTGCCAGCAGCTGGCGAACGAGGAACACTGAAGCTTTCGTT.

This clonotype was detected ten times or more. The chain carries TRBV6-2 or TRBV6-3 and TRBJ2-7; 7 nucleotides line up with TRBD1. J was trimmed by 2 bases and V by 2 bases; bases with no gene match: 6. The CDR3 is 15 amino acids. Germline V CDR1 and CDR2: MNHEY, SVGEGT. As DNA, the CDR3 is TGTGCCAGCAGTTACCCTCCAGGGGGTACCTACGAGCAGTACTTC. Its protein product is CASSYPPGGTYEQYF.